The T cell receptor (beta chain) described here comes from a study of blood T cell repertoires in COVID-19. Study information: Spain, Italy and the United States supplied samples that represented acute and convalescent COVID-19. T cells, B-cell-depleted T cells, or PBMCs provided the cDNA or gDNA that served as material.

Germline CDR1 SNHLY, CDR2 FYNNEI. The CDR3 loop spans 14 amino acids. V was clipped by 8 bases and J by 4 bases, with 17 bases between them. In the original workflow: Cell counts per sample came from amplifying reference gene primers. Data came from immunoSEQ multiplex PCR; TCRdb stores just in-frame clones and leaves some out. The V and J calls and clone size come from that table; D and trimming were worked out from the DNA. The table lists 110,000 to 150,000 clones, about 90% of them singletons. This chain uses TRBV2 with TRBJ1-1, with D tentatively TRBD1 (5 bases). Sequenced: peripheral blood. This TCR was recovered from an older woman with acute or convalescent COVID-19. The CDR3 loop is CASAMTQGSTEAFF. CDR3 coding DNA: TGTGCCAGCGCAATGACTCAGGGTAGCACTGAAGCTTTCTTT.